Below are 4 T cell receptor beta chains sequenced from a single sample in a study of glioma-infiltrating T cells. Amplification of TCR alpha and beta CDR3 regions from RNA used iRepertoire nested multiplex PCR. TCRdb used MiXCR to reprocess the multiplex PCR reads, holding one entry per CDR3 protein. The sample contains some 85,000 distinct CDR3 sequences, about 25% of which appear only once. Source material: glioma tissue, nonneoplastic brain tissue, or PBMCs (not recorded which). Receptor source: a human donor with low-grade glioma or glioblastoma, undergoing nonglioma brain surgery, or in good health (not recorded which).

This chain uses TRBV6-2 or TRBV6-3 with TRBJ2-1; 10 bases are shared with TRBD2. The CDR3 totals 16 residues. Germline assignment: CDR1 MNHEY and CDR2 SVGEGT. Trimming removed 7 bases from V and 5 bases from J; junction bases left unmatched: 11. In DNA, the CDR3 is TGTGCCAGCACAGGACTAGCGGCCAACCTAGACAATGAGCAGTTCTTC. Protein: CASTGLAANLDNEQFF.

The V call is TRBV18, the J call TRBJ2-3, with TRBD2 matching 8 bases. The trim removed 3 bases at V and 1 base at J, leaving 3 bases unmatched. Germline V gives CDR1 KGHSH, CDR2 LQKENI. The CDR3 length is 15 residues. CDR3: CASSPAAGGTDTQYF. The CDR3 DNA sequence: TGTGCCAGCTCACCGGCAGCGGGAGGCACAGATACGCAGTATTTT. Looking up the rest from reference TRBV18 and TRBJ2-3 gives the full variable domain: NAGVMQNPRHLVRRRGQEARLRCSPMKGHSHVYWYRQLPEEGLKFMVYLQKENIIDESGMPKERFSAEFPKEGPSILRIQQVVRGDSAAYFCASSPAAGGTDTQYFGPGTRLTVL.

The chain links TRBV3-1 to TRBJ2-7, with a tentative D call TRBD1 (5 bases). This CDR3 is 15 amino acids long. From germline, CDR1 is LGHDT and CDR2 YNNKEL (reference sequence). Between the trimmed V and J ends, which lost 0 bases and 3 bases, there was a span of 12 bases. CDR3 nucleotide sequence: TGTGCCAGCAGCCAAGACCAGGGTAGGAGCTACGAGCAGTACTTC. Its translation: CASSQDQGRSYEQYF.

This clonotype was detected ten times or more. The gene calls are TRBV7-2 and TRBJ2-3, with 8 bases aligning to TRBD2. Trimming removed 4 bases from V and 4 bases from J; junction bases left unmatched: 16. Germline V gives CDR1 SGHTA, CDR2 FQGNSA. This CDR3 is built from 18 residues. The CDR3 DNA is TGTGCCAGCAGCTCCCGGAATAGCGGGGAGTTTTTCGCAGATACGCAGTATTTT. Translating gives CASSSRNSGEFFADTQYF.